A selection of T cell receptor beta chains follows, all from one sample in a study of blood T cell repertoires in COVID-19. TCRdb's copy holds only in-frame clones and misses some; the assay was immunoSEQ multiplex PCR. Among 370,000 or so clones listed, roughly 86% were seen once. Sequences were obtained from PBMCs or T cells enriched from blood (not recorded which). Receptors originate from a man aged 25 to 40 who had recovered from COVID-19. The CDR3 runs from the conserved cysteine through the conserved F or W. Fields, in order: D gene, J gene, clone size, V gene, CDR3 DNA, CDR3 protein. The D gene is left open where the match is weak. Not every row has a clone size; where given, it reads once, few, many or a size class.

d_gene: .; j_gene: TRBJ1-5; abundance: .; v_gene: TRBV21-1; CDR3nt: TGTGCCAGCAGCCTACAGGACAGCCCTCGTTTTCTGCCCCAGCATTTT; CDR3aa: CASSLQDSPRFLPQHF
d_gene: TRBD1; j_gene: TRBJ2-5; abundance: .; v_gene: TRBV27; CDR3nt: TGTGCCAGCAGTGTAGGGGGCCTCGGTGAGACCCAGTACTTC; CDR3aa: CASSVGGLGETQYF
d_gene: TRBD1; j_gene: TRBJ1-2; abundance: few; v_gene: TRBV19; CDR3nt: TGTGCCAGTAGGTCGATAGACAGGGGCCTCGGGTCCTATGGCTACACCTTC; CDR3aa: CASRSIDRGLGSYGYTF
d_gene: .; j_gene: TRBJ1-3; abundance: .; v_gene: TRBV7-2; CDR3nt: TGTGCCAGCAGCTTAGGCGGCTACTCTGGAAACACCATATATTTT; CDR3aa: CASSLGGYSGNTIYF
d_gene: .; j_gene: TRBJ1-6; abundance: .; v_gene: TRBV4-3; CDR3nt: TGCGCCAGCAGCCAAGGGGGGGTGGGCTCCTATAATTCACCCCTCCACTTT; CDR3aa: CASSQGGVGSYNSPLHF
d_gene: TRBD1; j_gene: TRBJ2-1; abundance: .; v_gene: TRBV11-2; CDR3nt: TGTGCCAGCAGACGGACAGGGGGCGAGTTTGTGGGCGATGAGCAGTTCTTC; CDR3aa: CASRRTGGEFVGDEQFF
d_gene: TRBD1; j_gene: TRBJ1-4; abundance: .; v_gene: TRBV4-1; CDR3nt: TGCGCCAGCAGCCAATCCCGGACAGGGTCGAATGAAAAACTGTTTTTT; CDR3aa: CASSQSRTGSNEKLFF
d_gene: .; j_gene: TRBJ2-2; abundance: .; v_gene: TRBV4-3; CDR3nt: TGCGCCAGCAGCCAAGGGCTGTACACCGGGGAGCTGTTTTTT; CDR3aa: CASSQGLYTGELFF
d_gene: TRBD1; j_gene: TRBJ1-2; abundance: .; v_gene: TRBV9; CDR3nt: TGTGCCAGCAGCGTAGGGGACAGGGGATCTGGCTATGGCTACACCTTC; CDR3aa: CASSVGDRGSGYGYTF
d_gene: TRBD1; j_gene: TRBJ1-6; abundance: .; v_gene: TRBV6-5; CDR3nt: TGTGCCAGCAGTTATCTTCGGACAGGGGACAATTCACCCCTCCACTTT; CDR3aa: CASSYLRTGDNSPLHF
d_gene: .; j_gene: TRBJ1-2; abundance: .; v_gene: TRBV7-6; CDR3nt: TGTGCCAGCAGCTTAGGGACAGAACTTAACTATGGCTACACCTTC; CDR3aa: CASSLGTELNYGYTF
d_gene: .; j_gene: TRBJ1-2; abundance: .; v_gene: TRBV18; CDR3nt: TGTGCCAGCTCCGGCGGGGCCTCCTCCCGCGGCTACACCTTC; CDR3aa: CASSGGASSRGYTF
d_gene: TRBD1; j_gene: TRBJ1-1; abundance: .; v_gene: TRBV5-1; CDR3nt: TGCGCCAGCAGCTCCGGGACAGGGCTGAACACTGAAGCTTTCTTT; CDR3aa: CASSSGTGLNTEAFF
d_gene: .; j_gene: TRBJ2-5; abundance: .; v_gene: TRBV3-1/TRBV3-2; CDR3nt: TGTGCCAGCAGCACAACAGGGAAGGGGACCCAGTACTTC; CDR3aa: CASSTTGKGTQYF
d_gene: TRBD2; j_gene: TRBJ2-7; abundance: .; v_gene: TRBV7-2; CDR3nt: TGTGCCAGCAGCTTAGGCCCTAGCGGGAGCTACGAGCAGTACTTC; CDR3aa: CASSLGPSGSYEQYF
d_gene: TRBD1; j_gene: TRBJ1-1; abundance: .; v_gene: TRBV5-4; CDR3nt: TGTGCCAGCAGCGAGGGGGGACAGGGGAGACCTGAAGCTTTCTTT; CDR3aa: CASSEGGQGRPEAFF
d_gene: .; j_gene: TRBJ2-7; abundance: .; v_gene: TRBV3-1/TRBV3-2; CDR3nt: TGTGCCAGCAGCCAAATGCCGACTATGCGGGACAGTTCCTACGAGCAGTACTTC; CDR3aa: CASSQMPTMRDSSYEQYF
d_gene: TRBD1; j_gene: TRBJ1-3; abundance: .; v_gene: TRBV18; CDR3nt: TGTGCCAGCTCACCGGGGACAGAGAGCTCTGGAAACACCATATATTTT; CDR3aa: CASSPGTESSGNTIYF
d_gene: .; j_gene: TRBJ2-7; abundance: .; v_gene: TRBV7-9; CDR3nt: TGTGCCAGCAGCCCACTATCTCGGAACGCTGCCTACGAGCAGTACTTC; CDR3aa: CASSPLSRNAAYEQYF
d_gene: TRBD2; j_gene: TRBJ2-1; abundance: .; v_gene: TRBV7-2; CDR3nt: TGTGCCAGCAGCTTAGCTGGAACTAGCGGGGGGGGAAACAATGAGCAGTTCTTC; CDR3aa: CASSLAGTSGGGNNEQFF
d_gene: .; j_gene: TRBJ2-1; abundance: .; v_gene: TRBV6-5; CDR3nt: TGTGCCAGCAGCTTACAGGGAAACAATGAGCAGTTCTTC; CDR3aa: CASSLQGNNEQFF
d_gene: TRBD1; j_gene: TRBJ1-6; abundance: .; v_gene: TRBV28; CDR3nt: TGTGCCAGCAGTTTAGATCTATATGGACAGGGAATTTCATTGCGTTCACCCCTCCACTTT; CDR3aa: CASSLDLYGQGISLRSPLHF
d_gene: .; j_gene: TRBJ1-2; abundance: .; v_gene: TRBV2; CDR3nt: TGTGCCAGCAGTGTCTTAGAGTCTGGCTATGGCTACACCTTC; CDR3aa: CASSVLESGYGYTF
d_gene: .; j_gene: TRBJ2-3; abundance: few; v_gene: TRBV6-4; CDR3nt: TGTGCCAGCAGTGTTCGGCGGGGAAGCACAGATACGCAGTATTTT; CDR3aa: CASSVRRGSTDTQYF
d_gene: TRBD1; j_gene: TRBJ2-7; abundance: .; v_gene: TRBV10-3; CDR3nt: TGTGCCATCAGACTGACAGGGGAGGACGAGCAGTACTTC; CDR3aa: CAIRLTGEDEQYF
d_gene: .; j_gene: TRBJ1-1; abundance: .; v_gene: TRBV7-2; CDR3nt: TGTGCCAGCAGCTCCGACAGAAACACTGAAGCTTTCTTT; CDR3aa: CASSSDRNTEAFF
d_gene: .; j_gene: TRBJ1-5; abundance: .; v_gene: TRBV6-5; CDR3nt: TGTGCCAGCACCTCCGGGACGGGGGTTAATCAGCCCCAGCATTTT; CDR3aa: CASTSGTGVNQPQHF
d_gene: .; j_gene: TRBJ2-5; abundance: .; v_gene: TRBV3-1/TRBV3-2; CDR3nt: TGTGCCAGCAGCCAGTTCCCGGGGACCCAGTACTTC; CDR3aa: CASSQFPGTQYF
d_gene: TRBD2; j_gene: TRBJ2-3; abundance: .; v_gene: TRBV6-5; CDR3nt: TGTGCCAGCAGACTAGCGGGGGCCACAGATACGCAGTATTTT; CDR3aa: CASRLAGATDTQYF
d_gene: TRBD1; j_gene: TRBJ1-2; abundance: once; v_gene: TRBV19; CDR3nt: TGTGCCAGTAGCATGACAGGGTTTGACTATGGCTACACCTTC; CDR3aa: CASSMTGFDYGYTF
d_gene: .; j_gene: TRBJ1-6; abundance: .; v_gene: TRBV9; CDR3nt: TGTGCCAGCAGCGTACACCCGGGTTTAGGTTCACCCCTCCACTTT; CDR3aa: CASSVHPGLGSPLHF
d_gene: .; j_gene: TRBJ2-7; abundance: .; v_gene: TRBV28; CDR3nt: TGTGCCAGCAGTTCCTCAGCAGGGGCCGGCTACGAGCAGTACTTC; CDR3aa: CASSSSAGAGYEQYF
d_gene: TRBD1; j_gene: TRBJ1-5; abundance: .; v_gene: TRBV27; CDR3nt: TGTGCCAGCGGGGAGCCGGGACAGGGGGCCGCACGGCCCCAGCATTTT; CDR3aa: CASGEPGQGAARPQHF
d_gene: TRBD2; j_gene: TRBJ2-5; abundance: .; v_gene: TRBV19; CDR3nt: TGTGCCAGTAAGGGACTAGCGGGGGGCGAAGAGACCCAGTACTTC; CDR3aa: CASKGLAGGEETQYF
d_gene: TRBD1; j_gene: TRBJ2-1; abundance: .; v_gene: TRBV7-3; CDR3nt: TGTGCCAGCTCCCGATTTGGACAGGACCGTCTTGAGCAGTTCTTC; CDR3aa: CASSRFGQDRLEQFF
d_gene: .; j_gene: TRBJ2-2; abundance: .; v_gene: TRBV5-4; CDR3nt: TGTGCCAGCAGCTTAGGGGGTGCCCCCGGGGAGCTGTTTTTT; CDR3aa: CASSLGGAPGELFF
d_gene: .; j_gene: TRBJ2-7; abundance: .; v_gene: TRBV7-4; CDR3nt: TGTGCCAGCAGCTTGACATATCGAAGTATATGTTACGAGCAGTACTTC; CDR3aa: CASSLTYRSICYEQYF
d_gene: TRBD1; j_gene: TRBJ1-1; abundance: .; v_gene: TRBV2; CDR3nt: TGTGCCAGCAGTTCCGGGACAGGGTCTGAAGCTTTCTTT; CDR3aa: CASSSGTGSEAFF
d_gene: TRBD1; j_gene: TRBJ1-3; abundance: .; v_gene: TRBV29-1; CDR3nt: TGCAGCGTTGGGACAGGGGACGGAAACACCATATATTTT; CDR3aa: CSVGTGDGNTIYF
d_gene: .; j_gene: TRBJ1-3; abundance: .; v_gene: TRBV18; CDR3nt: TGTGCGACGGGAGTTCGGAACACCATATATTTT; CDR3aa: CATGVRNTIYF
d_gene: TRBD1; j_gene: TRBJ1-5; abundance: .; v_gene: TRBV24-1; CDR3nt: TGTGCCACCAGTGCAGGGGGTTCTCAGCCCCAGCATTTT; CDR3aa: CATSAGGSQPQHF
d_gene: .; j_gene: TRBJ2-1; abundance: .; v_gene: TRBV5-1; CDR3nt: TGCGCCAGCAGCGTTACAGGAATCTCCTACAATGAGCAGTTCTTC; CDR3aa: CASSVTGISYNEQFF
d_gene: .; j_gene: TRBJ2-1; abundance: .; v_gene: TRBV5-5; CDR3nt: TGTGCCAGCAGCTATGGAGGGTCCTCAATTAATGAGCAGTTCTTC; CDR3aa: CASSYGGSSINEQFF
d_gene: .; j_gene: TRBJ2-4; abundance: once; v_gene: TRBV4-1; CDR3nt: TGCGCCAGCAGCCAAGACACCAGCAGGGTGGGCATTCAGTACTTC; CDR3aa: CASSQDTSRVGIQYF
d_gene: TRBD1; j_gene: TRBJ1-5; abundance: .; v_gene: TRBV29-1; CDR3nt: TGCAGCGTAGGGGGACAGGGAAATCAGCCCCAGCATTTT; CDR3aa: CSVGGQGNQPQHF
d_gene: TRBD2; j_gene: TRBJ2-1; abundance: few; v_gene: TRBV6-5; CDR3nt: TGTGCCAGCCACCCTAGCGGGGTTTACAATGAGCAGTTCTTC; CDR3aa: CASHPSGVYNEQFF
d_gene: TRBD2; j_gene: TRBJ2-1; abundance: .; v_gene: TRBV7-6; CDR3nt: TGTGCCAGCAGCTTAGAGGGACTAGCGGGGGGGCTCTCCAATGAGCAGTTCTTC; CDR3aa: CASSLEGLAGGLSNEQFF
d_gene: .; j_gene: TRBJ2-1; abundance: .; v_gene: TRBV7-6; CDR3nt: TGTGCCAGCAGCTTAGTCTATCGGGATGAGCAGTTCTTC; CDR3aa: CASSLVYRDEQFF
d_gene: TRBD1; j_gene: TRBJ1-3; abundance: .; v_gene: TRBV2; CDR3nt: TGTGCCAGCAGGGGGACAGACTCTGGAAACACCATATATTTT; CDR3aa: CASRGTDSGNTIYF
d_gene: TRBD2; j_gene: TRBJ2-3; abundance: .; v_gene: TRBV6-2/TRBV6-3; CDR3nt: TGTGCCAGCAGTAATAGCGGGGGGGCCGTAGATACGCAGTATTTT; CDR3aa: CASSNSGGAVDTQYF
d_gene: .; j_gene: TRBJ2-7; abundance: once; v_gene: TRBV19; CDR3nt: TGTGCCAGTAGTATCTCTGGAGCGTCCAGTACGGAGCAGTACTTC; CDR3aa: CASSISGASSTEQYF
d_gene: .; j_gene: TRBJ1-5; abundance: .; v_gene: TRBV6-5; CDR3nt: TGTGCCAGCTGTATGACAGTAAATCAGCCCCAGCATTTT; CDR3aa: CASCMTVNQPQHF
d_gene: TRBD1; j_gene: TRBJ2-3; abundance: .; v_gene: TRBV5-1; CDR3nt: TGCGCCAGCAGCCCTGGGACAGGGGTAGATACGCAGTATTTT; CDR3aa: CASSPGTGVDTQYF
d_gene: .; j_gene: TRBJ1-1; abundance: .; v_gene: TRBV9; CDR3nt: TGTGCCAGCAGCCCCGACTGGAACACTGAAGCTTTCTTT; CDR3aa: CASSPDWNTEAFF
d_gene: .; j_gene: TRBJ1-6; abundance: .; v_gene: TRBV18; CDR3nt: TGTGCCAGCTCACCGGGCAGGGACTATAATTCACCCCTCCACTTT; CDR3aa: CASSPGRDYNSPLHF
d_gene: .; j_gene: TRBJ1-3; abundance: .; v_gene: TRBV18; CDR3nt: TGTGCCAGCTCACCAATTGGGGGCACTGGAAACACCATATATTTT; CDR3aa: CASSPIGGTGNTIYF
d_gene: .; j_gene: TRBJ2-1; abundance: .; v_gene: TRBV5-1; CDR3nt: TGCGCCAGCAGCTTGGCGGGCGGGGAGTACAATGAGCAGTTCTTC; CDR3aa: CASSLAGGEYNEQFF
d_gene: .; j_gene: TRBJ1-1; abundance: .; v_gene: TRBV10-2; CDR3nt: TGCGCCAGCAGTGATTCCGGGGGCACTGAAGCTTTCTTT; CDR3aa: CASSDSGGTEAFF
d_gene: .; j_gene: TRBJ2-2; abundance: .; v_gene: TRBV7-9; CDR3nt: TGTGCCAGCAGCTTAGCGAGGGGGAGACCGAACACCGGGGAGCTGTTTTTT; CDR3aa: CASSLARGRPNTGELFF